This T cell receptor (beta chain) emerged from a study of regulatory T cells in long-lasting Graves disease. Whole-study context: Persistent Graves' disease required over 5 years of antithyroid drugs and positive TSH receptor antibodies. Findings and caveats of the study: Persistent Graves' patients showed less TCR diversity than newly diagnosed ones. Whereas 966 public clonotypes were shared by new patients, persistent patients shared more, at some 2,900.

Trimming removed 5 bases at V and 9 bases at J, with 17 bases between. The CDR3 runs to 13 residues. Arm-PCR of CDR3 regions with iRepertoire HTBI primers generated TCR beta libraries. Using its own MiXCR run on the multiplex PCR reads, TCRdb lists one record per CDR3 protein. The sample contains 700,000 or so distinct CDR3 sequences, around 32% of which appear only once. Stated time point: persistent/refractory GD, antithyroid drugs over 5 years with positive TRAb. Isolated PBMC RNA provided the starting material for the TCR library. This clonotype has only one observation. Its antigen remains unknown.

The sequence was collected from a female donor with Graves disease. Specimen: peripheral blood mononuclear cells (PBMCs), collected when the disease was refractory, from a patient treated with antithyroid drugs. This chain connects TRBV12-3 or TRBV12-4 to TRBJ2-7, with D hard to call. Here the CDR3 DNA reads TGTGCCAGCAGTCCCTCGGATGCCCTGAGGCAGTACTTC. It is translated as CASSPSDALRQYF.